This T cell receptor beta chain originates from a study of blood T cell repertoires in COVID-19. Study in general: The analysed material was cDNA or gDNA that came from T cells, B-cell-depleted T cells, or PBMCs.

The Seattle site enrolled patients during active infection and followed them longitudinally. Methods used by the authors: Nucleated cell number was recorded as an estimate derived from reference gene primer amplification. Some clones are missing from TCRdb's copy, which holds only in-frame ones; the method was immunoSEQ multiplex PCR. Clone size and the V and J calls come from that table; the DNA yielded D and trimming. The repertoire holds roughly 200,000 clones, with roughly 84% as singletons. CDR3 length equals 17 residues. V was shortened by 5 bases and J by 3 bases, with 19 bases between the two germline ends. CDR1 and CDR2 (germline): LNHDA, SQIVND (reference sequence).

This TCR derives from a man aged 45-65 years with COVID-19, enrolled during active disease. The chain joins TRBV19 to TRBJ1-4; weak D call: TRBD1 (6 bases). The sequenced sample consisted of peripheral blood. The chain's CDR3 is CASSPAGRKGANEKLFF. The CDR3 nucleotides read TGTGCCAGTAGTCCAGCAGGGCGAAAGGGGGCTAATGAAAAACTGTTTTTT.